This entry describes one T cell receptor beta chain. This sample was included in a study of technical replicates of blood from a few donors. Germline CDR1 SGHNT, CDR2 YYREEE (reference sequence). The germline V and J ends were trimmed by 4 bases and 1 base, with 17 bases remaining between them. This CDR3 is 16 amino acids long. Using immunoSEQ multiplex PCR, the repertoire was profiled, and TCRdb retains in-frame clones only, with some absent. The sample has roughly 93,000 clones, about 96% seen once. The clonotype originates from a human donor in good health. The J gene is TRBJ2-5, the V gene TRBV5-4, with TRBD2 as a possible D gene (6 bases). Sample: T cells isolated from PBMCs. The CDR3 bases are TGTGCCAGCAGCCCCGGGACGGACTATTCCCAAGAGACCCAGTACTTC. Translated, it gives CASSPGTDYSQETQYF.